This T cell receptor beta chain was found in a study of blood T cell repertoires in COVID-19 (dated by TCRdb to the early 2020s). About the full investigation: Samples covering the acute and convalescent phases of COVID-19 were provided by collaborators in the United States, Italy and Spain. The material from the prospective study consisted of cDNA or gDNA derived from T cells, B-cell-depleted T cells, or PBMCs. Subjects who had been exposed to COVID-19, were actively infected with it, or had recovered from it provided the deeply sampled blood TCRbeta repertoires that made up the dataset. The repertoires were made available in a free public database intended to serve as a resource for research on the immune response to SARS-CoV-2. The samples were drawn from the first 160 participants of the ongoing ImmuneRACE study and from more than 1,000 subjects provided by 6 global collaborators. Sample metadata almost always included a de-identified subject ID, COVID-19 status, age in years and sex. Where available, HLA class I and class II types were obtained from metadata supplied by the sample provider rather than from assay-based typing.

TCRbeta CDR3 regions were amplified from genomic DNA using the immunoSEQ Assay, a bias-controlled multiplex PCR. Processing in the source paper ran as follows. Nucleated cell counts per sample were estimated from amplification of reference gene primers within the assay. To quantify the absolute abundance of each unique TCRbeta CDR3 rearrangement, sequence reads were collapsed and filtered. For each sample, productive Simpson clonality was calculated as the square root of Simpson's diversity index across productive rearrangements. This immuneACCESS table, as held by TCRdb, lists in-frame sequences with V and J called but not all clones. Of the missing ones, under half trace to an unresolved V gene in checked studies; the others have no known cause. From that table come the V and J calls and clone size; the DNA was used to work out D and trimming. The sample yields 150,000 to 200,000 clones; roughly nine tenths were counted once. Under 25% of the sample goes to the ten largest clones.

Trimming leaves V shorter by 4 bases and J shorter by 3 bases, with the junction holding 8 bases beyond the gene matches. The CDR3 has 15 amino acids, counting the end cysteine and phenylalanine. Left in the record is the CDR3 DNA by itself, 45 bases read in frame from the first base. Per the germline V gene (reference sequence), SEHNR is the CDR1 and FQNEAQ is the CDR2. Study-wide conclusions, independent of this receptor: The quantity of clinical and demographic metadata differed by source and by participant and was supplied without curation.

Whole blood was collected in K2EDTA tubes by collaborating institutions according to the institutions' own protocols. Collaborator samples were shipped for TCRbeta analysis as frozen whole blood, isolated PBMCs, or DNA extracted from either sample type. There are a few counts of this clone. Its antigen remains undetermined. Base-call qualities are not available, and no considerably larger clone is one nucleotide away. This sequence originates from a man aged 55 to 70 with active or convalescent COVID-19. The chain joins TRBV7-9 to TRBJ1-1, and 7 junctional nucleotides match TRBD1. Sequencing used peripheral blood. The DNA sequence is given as TGTGCCAGCAGCTCATCCGGGACAGTCCACACTGAAGCTTTCTTT. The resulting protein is CASSSSGTVHTEAFF.